The clone carrying this TCR beta chain was detected only a few times. As handled by the study authors: Using reference gene primer amplification, nucleated cell counts were estimated. Clones were read by immunoSEQ multiplex PCR, and TCRdb kept only the in-frame ones, dropping some. The V and J calls and clone size were taken over from that table, and D and trimming were inferred from the DNA. The sample includes around 200,000 clones, 85% of them seen just once. The age range of participants was about 18 to 95 years, with residence in about two dozen US areas. Trimming took 7 bases from V and 2 from J, leaving 14 bases between them. Germline V gives CDR1 WSHSY, CDR2 SAAADI. CDR3 length: 14 residues. The data derive from a study of blood T cell repertoires in COVID-19. Study background: T cells, B-cell-depleted T cells, or PBMCs provided the cDNA or gDNA that served as material.

The J gene is TRBJ2-5, the V gene TRBV10-2; a weak D match, TRBD1 (6 bases). This TCR was recovered from a man between 40 and 49 years old who had recovered from COVID-19. Sequenced input: PBMCs or T cells enriched from blood (not recorded which). In DNA, the CDR3 is TGCGCCAGCACCGCGACAGGCAGACAAGAGACCCAGTACTTC. It codes for CASTATGRQETQYF.